This T cell receptor beta chain came from a study of CD8+CD57+ T cells in acquired aplastic anemia. About the study: Isolated CD4+ and CD8+ cells, once sorted, yielded DNA averaging 3.2 ug.

This clonotype was detected only a few times. Its antigen is not identified. Researchers used genomic DNA as the template to profile TCR beta VDJ and CDR3. TCRdb analysed the reads with MiXCR anew, one entry per CDR3 protein. The sample includes some 98,000 distinct CDR3 sequences, 55% to 70% seen only once; the top ten take about 60%. Selection for sequencing was limited to patients who had shown CD8+CD57+ cell expansion by flow cytometry. This CDR3 has 14 amino acids. The germline V gene encodes CDR1 SGHAT and CDR2 FQNNGV. J lost 2 bases, V lost 1 base, and 0 bases had no gene match. Points from the study as a whole: Patients and controls turned out to have roughly 30 CD8+ CDR3 sequences in common.

The TCR was taken from a human donor with aplastic anemia. V gene TRBV11-2 combines with J gene TRBJ2-7; TRBD2 matches 9 bases. The sequenced material came from sorted CD4+, CD8+, or CD8+CD57+ T cells (not recorded which) from PBMCs. The CDR3 DNA follows: TGTGCCAGCAGCTTAGGACTAGCGGCCTACGAGCAGTACTTC. Translation gives CASSLGLAAYEQYF.